One sample yielded the 8 T cell receptor beta chains listed below, sequenced in a study of shared clonotypes between healthy human individuals. CD45RO-negative cells were positively selected for CCR7, leaving out terminally differentiated effector memory CD45RA+ cells. The data were produced by immunoSEQ multiplex PCR, yet TCRdb's version contains in-frame clones alone and is incomplete. The table has hundreds of thousands of clones, approximately 96% seen once. Sequenced sample: naive CD8+ T cells sorted from blood. These receptors were collected from a woman aged 25-40 years in good health.

V gene TRBV13 combines with J gene TRBJ2-7; 12 bases match TRBD1. The CDR3 totals 15 residues. With 5 bases clipped from V and 2 bases from J, the junction kept 4 bases outside the gene matches. In germline, CDR1 is PRHDT, CDR2 FYEKMQ (reference sequence). CDR3 in amino acids: CASSPGQGATYEQYF. The CDR3 nucleotides are TGTGCCAGCAGCCCGGGACAGGGGGCAACCTACGAGCAGTACTTC.

The chain joins TRBV11-1 to TRBJ2-1; 8 bases align to TRBD2. Per the germline V gene, CDR1 is SGHAT and CDR2 is FQDESV (reference sequence). CDR3 length: 17 amino acids. V shed 1 base and J 1 base; nucleotides not matched to a gene: 6. CDR3 nucleotide sequence: TGTGCCAGCAGCTTAGACCCACTAGCGGAGTCCTACAATGAGCAGTTCTTC. Translated, it gives CASSLDPLAESYNEQFF.

The chain carries TRBV27 and TRBJ1-1; 11 bases are a match to TRBD1. Trimming cost V 4 bases and J 2 bases; bases outside gene matches: 9. Germline V gene data show CDR1 as MNHEY and CDR2 as SMNVEV (reference sequence). The CDR3 sequence is 17 residues long. CDR3 sequence: CASSSDRGLLLNTEAFF. The DNA for the CDR3 is TGTGCCAGCAGTTCGGACAGGGGGCTTTTACTTAACACTGAAGCTTTCTTT.

The rearrangement links TRBV27 to TRBJ2-7, with D perhaps TRBD2 (6 bases). V lost 6 bases, J lost 3 bases, and 12 bases lay in between. The length of the CDR3 is 13 residues. CDR1 is MNHEY, CDR2 SMNVEV, per germline (reference sequence). CDR3 sequence reads: CASSWDSNYEQYF. In DNA, the CDR3 is TGTGCCAGCAGCTGGGACTCGAACTACGAGCAGTACTTC.

The chain uses TRBV27 and TRBJ1-2; 8 bases agree with TRBD1. The germline V gene encodes CDR1 MNHEY and CDR2 SMNVEV (reference sequence). Trimming cost V 4 bases and J 8 bases; bases outside gene matches: 18. The CDR3 loop spans 17 amino acids. DNA for the CDR3: TGTGCCAGCAGTTCGAGTCCCGGGACAGGAACGGGGCGCGGCTACACCTTC. Its protein is CASSSSPGTGTGRGYTF.

V and J are TRBV11-2 and TRBJ1-4; D remains ambiguous. The CDR3 runs to 15 residues. Trimming took off 4 bases at V and 2 bases at J, with 11 bases between the two ends. The germline V gene encodes CDR1 SGHAT and CDR2 FQNNGV. CDR3 DNA: TGTGCCAGCAGCTGGGAGGGTACTACTAATGAAAAACTGTTTTTT. Its translation is CASSWEGTTNEKLFF.

The chain couples TRBV2 to TRBJ1-1; possibly TRBD1 for D (6 bases). There are 14 residues in the CDR3. Germline CDR1 is SNHLY and CDR2 is FYNNEI. V lost 6 bases to trimming and J lost 3 bases, with 14 bases between them. The CDR3 nucleotides read TGTGCCAGCAGGAACAGGGCACAGGACACTGAAGCTTTCTTT. Translating it yields CASRNRAQDTEAFF.

The chain links TRBV5-6 to TRBJ1-3; possibly TRBD1 for D (5 bases). Trimming pared 3 bases from V and 2 bases from J, leaving 15 bases between. Germline CDR1 SGHDT, CDR2 YYEEEE. The CDR3 covers 16 residues. The CDR3 DNA reads TGTGCCAGCAGCTACGGGTCGGAGGGACCTGGAAACACCATATATTTT. This translates into CASSYGSEGPGNTIYF.